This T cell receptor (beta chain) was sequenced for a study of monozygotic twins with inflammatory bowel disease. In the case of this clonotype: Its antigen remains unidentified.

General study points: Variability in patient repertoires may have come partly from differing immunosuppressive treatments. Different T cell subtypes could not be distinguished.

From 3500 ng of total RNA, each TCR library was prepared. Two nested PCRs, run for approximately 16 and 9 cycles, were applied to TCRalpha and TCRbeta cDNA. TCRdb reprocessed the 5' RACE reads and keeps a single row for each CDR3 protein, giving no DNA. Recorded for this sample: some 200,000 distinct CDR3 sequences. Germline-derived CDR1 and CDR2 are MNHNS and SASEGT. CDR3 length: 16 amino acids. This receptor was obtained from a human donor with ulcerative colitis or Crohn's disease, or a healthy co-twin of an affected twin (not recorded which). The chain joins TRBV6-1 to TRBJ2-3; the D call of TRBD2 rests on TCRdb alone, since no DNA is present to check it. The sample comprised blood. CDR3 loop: CASSRSLAALADTQYF.